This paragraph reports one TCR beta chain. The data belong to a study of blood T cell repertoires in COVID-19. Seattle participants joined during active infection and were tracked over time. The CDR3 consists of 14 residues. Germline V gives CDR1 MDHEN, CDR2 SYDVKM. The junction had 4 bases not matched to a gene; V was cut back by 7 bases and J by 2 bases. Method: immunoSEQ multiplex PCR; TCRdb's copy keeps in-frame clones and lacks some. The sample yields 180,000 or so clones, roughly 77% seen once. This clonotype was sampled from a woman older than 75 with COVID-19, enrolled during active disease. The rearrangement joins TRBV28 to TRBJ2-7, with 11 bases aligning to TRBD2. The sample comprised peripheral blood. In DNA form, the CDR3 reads TGTGCCAGCACTGGGACTAGCGGAGCCTACGAGCAGTACTTC. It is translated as CASTGTSGAYEQYF. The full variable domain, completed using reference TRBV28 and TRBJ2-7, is DVKVTQSSRYLVKRTGEKVFLECVQDMDHENMFWYRQDPGLGLRLIYFSYDVKMKEKGDIPEGYSVSREKKERFSLILESASTNQTSMYLCASTGTSGAYEQYFGPGTRLTVT.